Each of the 2 T cell receptor beta chains below was sequenced from the same sample in a study of T cells in women clearing cervical HPV infection listed by TCRdb under 2018. Libraries were built with the immunoSEQ multiplex PCR assay. The table comes from immuneACCESS by way of TCRdb, which keeps in-frame sequences with V and J called. Part of the clones is missing from these tables; in studies checked, under half for an unresolved V gene and the rest for unknown reasons. The data table for this sample lists about 48,000 clones. The ten top clones hold roughly 1.6% of the sample. Source material: blood buffy coat. All receptors come from a woman aged 18-69 years with a cervical HPV16 infection that either progressed to CIN3+ or cleared (not recorded which).

Turning to this clone: From the germline J gene comes the end of the CDR3, since the read stops 3 residues before it. The chain employs TRBV5-1 and TRBJ2-2, with D perhaps matching TRBD2 (6 bases). Trimming shortened V by 3 bases and J by 1 base, and 10 bases separated the two germline ends. The CDR3 covers 15 residues. Germline lookup yields CDR1 SGHRS and CDR2 YFSETQ. CDR3 residues: CASSYRLGNTGELFF. CDR3 DNA, as far as it was read: TGCGCCAGCAGCTATAGACTAGGGAACACCGGGGAG.

A word on this clone: The CDR3 end is not reached by the read, which stops 3 residues before it; the germline J gene fills it in. The chain uses TRBV20-1 and TRBJ2-7; weak D call: TRBD1 (6 bases). Germline CDR1 DFQATT, CDR2 SNEGSKA (reference sequence). Between the trimmed V and J ends, which lost 0 bases and 4 bases, there was a span of 10 bases. CDR3 length: 13 residues. CDR3 amino acids: CSARDIRGYEQYF. The CDR3 DNA, read in part, is TGCAGTGCTAGAGATATCAGGGGTTACGAG.